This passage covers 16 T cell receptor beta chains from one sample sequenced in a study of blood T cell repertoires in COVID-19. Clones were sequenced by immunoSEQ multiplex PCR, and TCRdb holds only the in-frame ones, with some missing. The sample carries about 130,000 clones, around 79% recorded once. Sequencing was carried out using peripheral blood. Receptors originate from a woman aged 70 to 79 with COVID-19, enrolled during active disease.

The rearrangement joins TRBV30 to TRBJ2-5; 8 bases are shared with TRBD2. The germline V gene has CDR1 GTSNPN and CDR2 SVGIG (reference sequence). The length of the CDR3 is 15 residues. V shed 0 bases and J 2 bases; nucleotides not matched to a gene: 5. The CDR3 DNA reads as TGTGCCTGGAGTGTTGGTAGCGGGGCTCAAGAGACCCAGTACTTC. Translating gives CAWSVGSGAQETQYF.

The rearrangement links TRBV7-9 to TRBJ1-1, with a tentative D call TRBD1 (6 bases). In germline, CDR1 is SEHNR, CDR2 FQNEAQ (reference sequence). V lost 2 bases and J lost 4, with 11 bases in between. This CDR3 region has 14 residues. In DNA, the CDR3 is TGTGCCAGCAGCTTACCTGAAGGGGGCACTGAAGCTTTCTTT. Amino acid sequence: CASSLPEGGTEAFF.

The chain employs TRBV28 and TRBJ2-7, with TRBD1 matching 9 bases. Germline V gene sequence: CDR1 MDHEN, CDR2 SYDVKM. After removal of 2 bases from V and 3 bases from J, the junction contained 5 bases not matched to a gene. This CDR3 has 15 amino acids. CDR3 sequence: CASSLGGTGIYEQYF. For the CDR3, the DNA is TGTGCCAGCAGTTTAGGTGGGACAGGGATCTACGAGCAGTACTTC.

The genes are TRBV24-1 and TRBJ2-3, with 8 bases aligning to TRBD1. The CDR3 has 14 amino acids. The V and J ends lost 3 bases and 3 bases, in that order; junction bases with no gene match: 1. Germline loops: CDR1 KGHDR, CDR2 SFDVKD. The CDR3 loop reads CATSDTGGTDTQYF. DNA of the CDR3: TGTGCCACCAGTGATACAGGGGGTACAGATACGCAGTATTTT.

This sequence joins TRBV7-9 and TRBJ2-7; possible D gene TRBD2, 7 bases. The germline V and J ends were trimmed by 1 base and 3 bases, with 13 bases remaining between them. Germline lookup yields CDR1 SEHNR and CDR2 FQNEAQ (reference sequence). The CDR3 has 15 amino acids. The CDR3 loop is CASSLGRGGGYEQYF. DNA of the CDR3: TGTGCCAGCAGCTTAGGAAGAGGGGGGGGCTACGAGCAGTACTTC.

CDR3 nucleotides: TGTGCCAGTAGTATAAGGGCGGGGGGCACCGGGGAGCTGTTTTTT. This encodes CASSIRAGGTGELFF. V usage is TRBV19 and J usage is TRBJ2-2; 8 bases align to TRBD2. The length of the CDR3 is 15 residues. V trimming: 2 bases; J trimming: 4 bases; junction bases outside the gene matches: 3. Germline V gives CDR1 LNHDA, CDR2 SQIVND (reference sequence).

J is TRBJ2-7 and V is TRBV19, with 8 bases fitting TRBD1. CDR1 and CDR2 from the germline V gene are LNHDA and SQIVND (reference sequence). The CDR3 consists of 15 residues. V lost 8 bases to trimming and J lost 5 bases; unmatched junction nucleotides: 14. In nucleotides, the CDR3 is TGTGCCAGTCGTAAGCCCGGGACAGGAGGTCACGAGCAGTACTTC. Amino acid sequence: CASRKPGTGGHEQYF.

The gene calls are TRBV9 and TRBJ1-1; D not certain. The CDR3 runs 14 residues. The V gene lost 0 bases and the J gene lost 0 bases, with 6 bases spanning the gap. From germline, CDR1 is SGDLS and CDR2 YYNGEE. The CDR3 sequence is CASSVDNLNTEAFF. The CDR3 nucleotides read TGTGCCAGCAGCGTAGACAATCTGAACACTGAAGCTTTCTTT.

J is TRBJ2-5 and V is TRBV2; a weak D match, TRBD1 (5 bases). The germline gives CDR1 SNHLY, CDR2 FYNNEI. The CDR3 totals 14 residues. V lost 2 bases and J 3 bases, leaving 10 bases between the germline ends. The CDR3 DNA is TGTGCCAGCAGTGAACAGGGAAGGGAAGAGACCCAGTACTTC. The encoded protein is CASSEQGREETQYF.

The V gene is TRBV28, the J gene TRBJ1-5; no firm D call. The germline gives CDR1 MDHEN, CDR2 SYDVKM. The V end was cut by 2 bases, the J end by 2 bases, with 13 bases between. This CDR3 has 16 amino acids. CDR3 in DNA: TGTGCCAGCAGTTTAGCCGACGTCGGGGGCAATCAGCCCCAGCATTTT. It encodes CASSLADVGGNQPQHF.

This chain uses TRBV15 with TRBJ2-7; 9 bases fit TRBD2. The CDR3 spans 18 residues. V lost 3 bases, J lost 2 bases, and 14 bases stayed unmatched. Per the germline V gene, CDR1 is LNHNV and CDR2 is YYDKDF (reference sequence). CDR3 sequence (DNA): TGTGCCACCAGCAGGGGGGGATTAGCGGGGGCCAAAGCCTACGAGCAGTACTTC. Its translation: CATSRGGLAGAKAYEQYF. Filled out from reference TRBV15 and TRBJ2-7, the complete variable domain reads DAMVIQNPRYQVTQFGKPVTLSCSQTLNHNVMYWYQQKSSQAPKLLFHYYDKDFNNEADTPDNFQSRRPNTSFCFLDIRSPGLGDTAMYLCATSRGGLAGAKAYEQYFGPGTRLTVT.

The DNA for the CDR3 is TGTGCCAGCTTGGACAGGGTAAACACTGAAGCTTTCTTT. It is translated as CASLDRVNTEAFF. The rearrangement joins TRBV2 to TRBJ1-1, with TRBD1 matching over 8 bases. CDR3 length: 13 amino acids. The trim removed 8 bases at V and 2 bases at J, leaving 4 bases unmatched. Per germline, CDR1 SNHLY and CDR2 FYNNEI.

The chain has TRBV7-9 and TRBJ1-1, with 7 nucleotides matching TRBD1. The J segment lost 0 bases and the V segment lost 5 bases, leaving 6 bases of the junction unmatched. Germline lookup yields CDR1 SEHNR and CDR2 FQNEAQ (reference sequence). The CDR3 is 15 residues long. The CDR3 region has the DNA TGTGCCAGCAGCCCGGGGGACAGAATGAACACTGAAGCTTTCTTT. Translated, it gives CASSPGDRMNTEAFF.

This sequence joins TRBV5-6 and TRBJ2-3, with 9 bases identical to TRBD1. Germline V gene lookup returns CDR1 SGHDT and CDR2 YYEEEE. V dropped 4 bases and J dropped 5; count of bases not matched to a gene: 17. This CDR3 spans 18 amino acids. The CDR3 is CASSTDGQGQGGGDTQYF. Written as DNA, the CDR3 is TGTGCCAGCAGCACCGACGGGCAGGGACAGGGAGGTGGAGATACGCAGTATTTT.

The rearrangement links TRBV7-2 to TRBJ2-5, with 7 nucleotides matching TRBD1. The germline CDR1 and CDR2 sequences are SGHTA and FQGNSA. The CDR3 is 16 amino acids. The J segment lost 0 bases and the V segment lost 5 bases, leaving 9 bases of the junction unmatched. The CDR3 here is CASSPRMTGHQETQYF. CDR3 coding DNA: TGTGCCAGCAGCCCCCGGATGACAGGGCACCAAGAGACCCAGTACTTC.

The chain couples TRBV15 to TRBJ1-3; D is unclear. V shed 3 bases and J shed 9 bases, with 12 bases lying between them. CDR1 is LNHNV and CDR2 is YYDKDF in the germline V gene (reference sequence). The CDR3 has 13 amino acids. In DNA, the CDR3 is TGTGCCACCAGCAGGGGTCTGAGGGCCACCATATATTTT. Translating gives CATSRGLRATIYF.